The 13 T cell receptor beta chains listed next were all sequenced from one sample in a study of blood T cell repertoires in COVID-19. Sequenced by immunoSEQ multiplex PCR; TCRdb stores in-frame clones only, minus some. The sample has some 150,000 clones, around 83% seen once. The sample was PBMCs or T cells enriched from blood (not recorded which). The receptors here all came from a man in his forties or fifties who had recovered from COVID-19.

The chain recombines TRBV24-1 with TRBJ2-3, with a tentative D call TRBD1 (5 bases). Germline values: CDR1 KGHDR, CDR2 SFDVKD. Deletions cut 2 bases from V and 0 bases from J, with 17 bases between. The CDR3 spans 18 residues. The CDR3 DNA is TGTGCCACCAGTGATTCCGTGGTCAGGGCCTTGAGCACAGATACGCAGTATTTT. Amino acids: CATSDSVVRALSTDTQYF.

The rearrangement joins TRBV19 to TRBJ1-5; D may be TRBD1 (6 bases). CDR1 is LNHDA and CDR2 is SQIVND in the germline V gene (reference sequence). V was pared by 9 bases and J by 2 bases, with 26 bases between. The CDR3 runs to 18 residues. In DNA, the CDR3 is TGTGCCAGCGGAATTGCGCTATCTGGCAGGGGTGGCAATCAGCCCCAGCATTTT. Its translation: CASGIALSGRGGNQPQHF. The whole variable domain, filled in from reference TRBV19 and TRBJ1-5, reads DGGITQSPKYLFRKEGQNVTLSCEQNLNHDAMYWYRQDPGQGLRLIYYSQIVNDFQKGDIAEGYSVSREKKESFPLTVTSAQKNPTAFYLCASGIALSGRGGNQPQHFGDGTRLSIL.

The rearrangement links TRBV5-6 to TRBJ1-1; possible D gene TRBD1, 6 bases. CDR1 and CDR2 (germline): SGHDT, YYEEEE. The CDR3 sequence is 16 residues long. Deletions cut 0 bases from V and 4 bases from J, with 16 bases between. The DNA for the CDR3 is TGTGCCAGCAGCTTGGGGCCACCGAGGGGGGGCACTGAAGCTTTCTTT. It yields the protein CASSLGPPRGGTEAFF.

This chain uses TRBV7-8 with TRBJ2-7; TRBD1 is a possible D gene (6 bases). Germline V gene sequence: CDR1 SGHVS, CDR2 FQNEAQ. V gave up 5 bases and J gave up 3 bases, with 17 bases separating them. CDR3 length equals 15 residues. CDR3: CASSHWGTSFYEQYF. The CDR3, as DNA: TGTGCCAGCAGCCACTGGGGGACAAGCTTCTACGAGCAGTACTTC.

J is TRBJ1-1 and V is TRBV3-1 (or the pseudogene TRBV3-2), with D unresolved. CDR3 size: 14 residues. Germline-derived CDR1 and CDR2 are LGHDT and YNNKEL (reference sequence). With 1 base removed from V and 11 bases from J, the gap between germline ends came to 17 bases. This CDR3 reads CASSQALAANGAFF. For the CDR3, the DNA is TGTGCCAGCAGCCAAGCGCTGGCGGCCAACGGGGCTTTCTTT.

The CDR3 DNA follows: TGCGCCAGCAGAAACCCAACAGGGCAGGCTGGGGCCAACGTCCTGACTTTC. This sequence encodes CASRNPTGQAGANVLTF. V gene TRBV4-1 combines with J gene TRBJ2-6; perhaps TRBD1 as D (6 bases). The V gene lost 6 bases and the J gene lost 2 bases, with 17 bases spanning the gap. This CDR3 region has 17 residues. CDR1 is MGHRA and CDR2 is YSYEKL in the germline V gene.

The chain couples TRBV24-1 to TRBJ1-1; 10 bases map to TRBD1. Germline lookup yields CDR1 KGHDR and CDR2 SFDVKD. There are 17 residues in the CDR3. V shed 3 bases and J 4 bases; nucleotides not matched to a gene: 10. DNA of the CDR3: TGTGCCACCAGTGATCCCGGGACAGGGGTTCTGTGCACTGAAGCTTTCTTT. This gives the protein CATSDPGTGVLCTEAFF.

This clone appeared a few times. The chain employs TRBV4-1 and TRBJ1-2; no reliable D call. From germline, CDR1 is MGHRA and CDR2 YSYEKL. CDR3 length equals 14 residues. Trimming pared 2 bases from V and 4 bases from J, leaving 11 bases between. DNA of the CDR3: TGCGCCAGCAGCCAATTGGGCGTCGGCTATGGCTACACCTTC. Encoded protein: CASSQLGVGYGYTF.

In this sample, this clone turned up a few times. The chain is built from TRBV29-1 and TRBJ1-2; D gene ambiguous. The CDR3 consists of 14 residues. Germline V gene data show CDR1 as SQVTM and CDR2 as ANQGSEA. V lost 2 bases and J 4 bases, leaving 14 bases between the germline ends. For the CDR3, the DNA is TGCAGCGTTGAAATCCCGGGTTTCATCTATGGCTACACCTTC. Its translation: CSVEIPGFIYGYTF.

This sequence joins TRBV12-5 and TRBJ1-5, with 10 bases aligning to TRBD1. CDR3 length: 18 residues. Germline-derived CDR1 and CDR2 are LGHNT and FRNRAP. Trimming at V came to 2 bases and at J to 5 bases, leaving 12 bases not matched to a gene. CDR3 nucleotide sequence: TGTGCTAGTGGTTTGCACTCTACTGCTGGGACAGGGGATCAGCCCCAGCATTTT. It is translated as CASGLHSTAGTGDQPQHF.

This clone was recorded a few times. This chain joins TRBV25-1 and TRBJ1-1; 11 bases align to TRBD1. The CDR3 sequence is 15 residues long. V trimming: 4 bases; J trimming: 2 bases; junction bases outside the gene matches: 3. Germline CDR1 reads MGHDK; CDR2 reads SYGVNS. In DNA, the CDR3 is TGTGCCAGCAGTGGGAGGACAGGGGGCAACACTGAAGCTTTCTTT. This gives the protein CASSGRTGGNTEAFF. The variable domain in full, completed from reference TRBV25-1 and TRBJ1-1, reads EADIYQTPRYLVIGTGKKITLECSQTMGHDKMYWYQQDPGMELHLIHYSYGVNSTEKGDLSSESTVSRIRTEHFPLTLESARPSHTSQYLCASSGRTGGNTEAFFGQGTRLTVV.

In nucleotides, the CDR3 is TGTGCCAGCAGCTTAGCCGTTCTGACAGGGAGTAATGAAAAACTGTTTTTT. This encodes CASSLAVLTGSNEKLFF. The chain carries TRBV7-9 and TRBJ1-4, with 7 bases aligning to TRBD1. The trim removed 0 bases at V and 4 bases at J, leaving 8 bases unmatched. Looked up from germline, CDR1 is SEHNR and CDR2 is FQNEAQ (reference sequence). The CDR3 runs 17 residues.

The V and J genes are TRBV30 and TRBJ1-2; D gene uncertain. CDR1 GTSNPN and CDR2 SVGIG come from the germline V gene (reference sequence). V was shortened by 2 bases and J by 7 bases, with 8 bases between the two germline ends. The CDR3 is made up of 11 amino acids. CDR3 sequence: CAWSTTRGYTF. CDR3 bases: TGTGCCTGGAGTACCACACGTGGCTACACCTTC.